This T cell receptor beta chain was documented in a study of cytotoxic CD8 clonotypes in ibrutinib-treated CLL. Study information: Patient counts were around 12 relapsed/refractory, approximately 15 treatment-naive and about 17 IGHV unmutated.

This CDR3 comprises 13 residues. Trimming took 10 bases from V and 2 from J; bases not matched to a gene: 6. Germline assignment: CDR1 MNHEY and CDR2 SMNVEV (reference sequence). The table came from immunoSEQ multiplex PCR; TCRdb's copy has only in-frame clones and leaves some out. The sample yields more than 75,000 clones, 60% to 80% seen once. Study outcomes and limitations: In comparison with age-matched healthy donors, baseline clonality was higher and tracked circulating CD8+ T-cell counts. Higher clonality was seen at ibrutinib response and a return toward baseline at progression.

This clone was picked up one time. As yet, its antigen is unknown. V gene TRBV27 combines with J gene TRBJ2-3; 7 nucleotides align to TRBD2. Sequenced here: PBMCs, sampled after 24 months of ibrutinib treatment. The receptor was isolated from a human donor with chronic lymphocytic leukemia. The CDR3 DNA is TGTGCCATCCGGGACTACTACACAGATACGCAGTATTTT. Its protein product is CAIRDYYTDTQYF.